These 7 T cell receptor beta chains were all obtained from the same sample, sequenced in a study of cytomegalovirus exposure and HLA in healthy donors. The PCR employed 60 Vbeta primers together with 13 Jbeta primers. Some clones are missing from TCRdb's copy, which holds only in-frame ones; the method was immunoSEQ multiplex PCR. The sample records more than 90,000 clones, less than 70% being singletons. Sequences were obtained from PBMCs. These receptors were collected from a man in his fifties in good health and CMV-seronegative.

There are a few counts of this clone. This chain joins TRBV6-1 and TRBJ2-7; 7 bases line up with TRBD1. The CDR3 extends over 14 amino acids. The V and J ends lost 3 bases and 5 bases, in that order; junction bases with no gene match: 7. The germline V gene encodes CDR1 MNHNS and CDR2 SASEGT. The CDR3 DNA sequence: TGTGCCAGCAGTGAGGCGAACAGGGGCCACGAGCAGTACGTC. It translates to CASSEANRGHEQYV.

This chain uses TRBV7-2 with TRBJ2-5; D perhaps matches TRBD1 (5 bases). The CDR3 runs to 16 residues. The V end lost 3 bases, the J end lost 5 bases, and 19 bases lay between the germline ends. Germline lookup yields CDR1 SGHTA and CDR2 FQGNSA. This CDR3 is CASSFRQSLSGETQYF. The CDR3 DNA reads TGTGCCAGCAGCTTCCGACAGAGTCTTTCTGGGGAGACCCAGTACTTC.

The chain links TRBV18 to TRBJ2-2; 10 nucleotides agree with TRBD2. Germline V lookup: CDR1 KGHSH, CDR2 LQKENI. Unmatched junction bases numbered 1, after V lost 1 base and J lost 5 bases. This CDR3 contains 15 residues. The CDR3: CASSPRTSGTGELFF. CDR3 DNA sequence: TGTGCCAGCTCACCACGGACTAGCGGAACCGGGGAGCTGTTTTTT.

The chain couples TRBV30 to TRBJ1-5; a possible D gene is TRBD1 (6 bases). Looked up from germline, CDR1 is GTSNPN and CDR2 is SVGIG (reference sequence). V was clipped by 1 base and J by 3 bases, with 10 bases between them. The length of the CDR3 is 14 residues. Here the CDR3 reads CAWSAGGLNQPQHF. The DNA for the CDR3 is TGTGCCTGGAGTGCCGGGGGGCTCAATCAGCCCCAGCATTTT. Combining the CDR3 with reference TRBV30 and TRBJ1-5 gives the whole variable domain SQTIHQWPATLVQPVGSPLSLECTVEGTSNPNLYWYRQAAGRGLQLLFYSVGIGQISSEVPQNLSASRPQDRQFILSSKKLLLSDSGFYLCAWSAGGLNQPQHFGDGTRLSIL.

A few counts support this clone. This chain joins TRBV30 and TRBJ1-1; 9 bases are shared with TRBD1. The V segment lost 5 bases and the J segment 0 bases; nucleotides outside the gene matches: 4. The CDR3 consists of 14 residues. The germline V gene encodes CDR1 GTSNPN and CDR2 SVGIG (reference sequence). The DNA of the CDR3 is TGTGCCTGGGACCGGGACAGGGTGAACACTGAAGCTTTCTTT. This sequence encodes CAWDRDRVNTEAFF.

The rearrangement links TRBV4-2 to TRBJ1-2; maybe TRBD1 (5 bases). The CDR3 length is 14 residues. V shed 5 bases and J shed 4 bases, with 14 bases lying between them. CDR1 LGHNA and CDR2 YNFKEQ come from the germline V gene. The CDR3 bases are TGTGCCAGCAGCTTGGGGGGGATGGGCTATGGCTACACCTTC. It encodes CASSLGGMGYGYTF.

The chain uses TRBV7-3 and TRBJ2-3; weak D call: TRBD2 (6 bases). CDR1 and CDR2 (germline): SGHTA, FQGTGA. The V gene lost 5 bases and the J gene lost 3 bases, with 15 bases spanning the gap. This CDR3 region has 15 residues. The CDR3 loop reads CASSPQGGDTDTQYF. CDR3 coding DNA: TGTGCCAGCAGCCCCCAGGGCGGGGATACAGATACGCAGTATTTT.